What follows is one TCR beta chain and its context. The antigen remains unidentified. With 5 bases removed from V and 8 bases from J, the gap between germline ends came to 14 bases. Germline CDR1 SGHTA, CDR2 FQGTGA. This CDR3 spans 13 amino acids. These data come from a study of T cell repertoires in cytomegalovirus infection. Findings and limits, study-wide: Identification of carriers of CMV plus the relevant HLA was performed using cumulative public TCR beta family frequency.

TCRdb analysed the reads with MiXCR anew, one entry per CDR3 protein. The sample lists roughly 100,000 distinct CDR3 sequences, 16% occurring once. The rearrangement uses TRBV7-3 and TRBJ2-3; D perhaps matches TRBD1 (6 bases). This clonotype originated in a human donor in good health (CMV status not recorded). Some clones in this sample may be carry-over from other donors' samples. The sample comprised PBMCs. CDR3 nucleotide sequence: TGTGCCAGCAGCCAACCACAGGGAACTACGCAGTATTTT. Translating gives CASSQPQGTTQYF.